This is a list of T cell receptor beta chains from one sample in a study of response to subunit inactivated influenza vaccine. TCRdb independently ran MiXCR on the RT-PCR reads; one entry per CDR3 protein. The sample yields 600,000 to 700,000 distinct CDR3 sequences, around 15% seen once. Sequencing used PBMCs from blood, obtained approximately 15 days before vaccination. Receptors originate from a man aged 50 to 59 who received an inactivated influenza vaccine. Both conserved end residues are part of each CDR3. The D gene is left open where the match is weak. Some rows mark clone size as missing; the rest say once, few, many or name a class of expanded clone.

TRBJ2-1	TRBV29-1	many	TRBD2	TGCAGCGTCGTACCGGGACTAGCGGGAGGGATGGTGCAGTTCTTC	CSVVPGLAGGMVQFF
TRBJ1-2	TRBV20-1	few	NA	TGCAGTGCTACACAGGGTCTGAGCTATGGCTACACCTTC	CSATQGLSYGYTF
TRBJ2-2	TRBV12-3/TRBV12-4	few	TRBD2	TGTGCCAGCAGCGAAAGCGGGAGGGCCGAGACCGGGGAGCTGTTTTTT	CASSESGRAETGELFF
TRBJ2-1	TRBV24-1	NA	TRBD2	TGTGCCACCAGTGATCGGACTAGCGGAGCTTACAATGAGCAGTTCTTC	CATSDRTSGAYNEQFF
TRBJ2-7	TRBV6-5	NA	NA	TGTGCCAGCAGTTACTCCACAGGGGAGGCCTACGAGCAGTACTTC	CASSYSTGEAYEQYF
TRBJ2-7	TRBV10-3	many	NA	TGTGCCATCAGTGAGCCACCTCCCTCCTACGAGCAGTACTTC	CAISEPPPSYEQYF
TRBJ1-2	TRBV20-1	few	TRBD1	TGCAGTGCTCTAAAACAGGGGGTAGACTATGGCTACACCTTC	CSALKQGVDYGYTF
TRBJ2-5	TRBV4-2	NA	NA	TGTGCCAGCAGCCAAGATGTGGGACTGGGCCGGGAGACCCAGTACTTC	CASSQDVGLGRETQYF
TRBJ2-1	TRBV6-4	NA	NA	TGTGCCAGCAGACCGAGTTTAAACTCGGGCGAGCAGTTCTTC	CASRPSLNSGEQFF
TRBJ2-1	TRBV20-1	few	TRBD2	TGCAGTGCCAGACAGACGGGACTAGTCAATGAGCAGTTCTTC	CSARQTGLVNEQFF
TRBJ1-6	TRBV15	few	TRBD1	TGTGCCACCAGCAACTCACAGGGGACACCCCTCCACTTT	CATSNSQGTPLHF
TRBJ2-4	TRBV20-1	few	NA	TGCAGTGCTGTACCCCCCGGGTGGGAGTTAAGGGTAGGGGCCATTCAGTACTTC	CSAVPPGWELRVGAIQYF
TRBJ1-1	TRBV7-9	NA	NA	TGTGCCAGCAGCTTATACGGCTCGAACACTGAAGCTTTCTTT	CASSLYGSNTEAFF
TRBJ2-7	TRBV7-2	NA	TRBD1	TGTGCCAGCAGCCTAACAGCAGGGACAGCATTAGGCTACGAGCAGTACTTC	CASSLTAGTALGYEQYF
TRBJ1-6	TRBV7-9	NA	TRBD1	TGTGCCAGCAGCAAGAACAGGGGGGGATCACCCCTCCACTTT	CASSKNRGGSPLHF
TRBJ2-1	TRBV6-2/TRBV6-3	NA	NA	TGTGCCAGCAGTCCTTTGTGGTGGACTGAGCAGTTCTTC	CASSPLWWTEQFF
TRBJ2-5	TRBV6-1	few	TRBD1	TGTGCCAGCAGGGCCGGGACAGGAACCTACCAAGAGACCCAGTACTTC	CASRAGTGTYQETQYF
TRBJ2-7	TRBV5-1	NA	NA	TGCGCCAGCAGCGTAACCGGGACGGAACCCTACGAGCAGTACTTC	CASSVTGTEPYEQYF
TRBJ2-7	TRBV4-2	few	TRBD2	TGTGCCAGCAGCACCCGGCGGGGGGCTTACGAGCAGTACTTC	CASSTRRGAYEQYF
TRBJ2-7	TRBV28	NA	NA	TGTGCCAGCAGTCCATCCCCCCAGGGGGAGCAGTACTTC	CASSPSPQGEQYF
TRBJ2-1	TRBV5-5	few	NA	TGTGCCAGCAGCTTGCGGTTATTGGGGAACAATGAGCAGTTCTTC	CASSLRLLGNNEQFF
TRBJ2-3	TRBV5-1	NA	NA	TGCGCCAGCAGCCCATCACGACTAGATACGCAGTATTTT	CASSPSRLDTQYF
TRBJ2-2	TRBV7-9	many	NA	TGTGCCAGCAGCTTAGGAGGACTTAACACCGGGGAGCTGTTTTTT	CASSLGGLNTGELFF
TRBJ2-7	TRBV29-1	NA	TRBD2	TGCAGCGTTGAAGTTAGCGGGAGATTTCTGAGCGAGCAGTACTTC	CSVEVSGRFLSEQYF
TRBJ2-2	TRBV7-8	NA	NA	TGTGCCAGCAGCGGGGGACCCCACATATACACCGGGGAGCTGTTTTTT	CASSGGPHIYTGELFF
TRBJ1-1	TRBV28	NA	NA	TGTGCCAGCAGACCTGAGGGGACTGAAGCTTTCTTT	CASRPEGTEAFF
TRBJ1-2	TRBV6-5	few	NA	TGTGCCAGCAGTTATCGGGCAGGGATCGGCTACACCTTC	CASSYRAGIGYTF
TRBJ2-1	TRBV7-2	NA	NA	TGTGCCAGCAGCTTAGTCATCAGCTACTACTCCTACAATGAGCAGTTCTTC	CASSLVISYYSYNEQFF
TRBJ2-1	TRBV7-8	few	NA	TGTGCCAGTCAACTCTTCGGAATAAACAATGAGCAGTTCTTC	CASQLFGINNEQFF
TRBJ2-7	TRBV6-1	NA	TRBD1	TGTGCCAGCAGGGGAGGACAGGGCCCCTACGAGCAGTACTTC	CASRGGQGPYEQYF
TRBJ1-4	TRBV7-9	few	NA	TGTGCCAGCAGCTTAGCTGGCAGTTGGCTGTTTTTT	CASSLAGSWLFF
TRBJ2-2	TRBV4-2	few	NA	TGTGCCAGCAGCCAAGACTGGGGCGTCGGGGAGCTGTTTTTT	CASSQDWGVGELFF
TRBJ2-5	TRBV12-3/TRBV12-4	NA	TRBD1	TGTGCCAGCAGTCCCTCCAAAGGACAGGGCCAAGAGACCCAGTACTTC	CASSPSKGQGQETQYF
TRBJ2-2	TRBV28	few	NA	TGTGCCAGCAGTACGTTTCGGATTTCAGAAACCGGGGAGCTGTTTTTT	CASSTFRISETGELFF
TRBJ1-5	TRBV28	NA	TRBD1	TGTGCCAGCAAGGCAGGGGGACTAGCAATCAATCAGCCCCAGCATTTT	CASKAGGLAINQPQHF
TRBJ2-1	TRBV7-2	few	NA	TGTGCCAGCAGCTTAGCCCGTTTCAATGAGCAGTTCTTC	CASSLARFNEQFF
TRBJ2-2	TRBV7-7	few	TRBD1	TGTGCTAGCAGCTTAGCTCCCCCCGGGACAGGGAACGGGGAGCTGTTTTTT	CASSLAPPGTGNGELFF
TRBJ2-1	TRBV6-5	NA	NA	TGTGCCAGCAGATTACAGGGAGCCTACAATGAGCAGTTCTTC	CASRLQGAYNEQFF
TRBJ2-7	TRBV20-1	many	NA	TGCAGTGCTAGAGATGTGAGCAGGAACTCCTACGAGCAGTACTTC	CSARDVSRNSYEQYF
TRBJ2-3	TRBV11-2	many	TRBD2	TGTGCCAGCAGCTTTCAACTAGCGGGGGGTAGCACAGATACGCAGTATTTT	CASSFQLAGGSTDTQYF
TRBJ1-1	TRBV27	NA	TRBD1	TGTGCCAGCAGTCCCTCGAAGGGGGCTAACACTGAAGCTTTCTTT	CASSPSKGANTEAFF
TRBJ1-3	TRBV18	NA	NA	TGTGCCAGCTCACCAAATAGCTCTGGAAACACCATATATTTT	CASSPNSSGNTIYF
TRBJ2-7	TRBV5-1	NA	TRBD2	TGCGCCAGCAGCTTGGGGGTAGCGGGAGTCTCCGAGCAGTACTTC	CASSLGVAGVSEQYF
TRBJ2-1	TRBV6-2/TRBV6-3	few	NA	TGTGCCAGCAGTTACCCCCGCCGGAGTTACAATGAGCAGTTCTTC	CASSYPRRSYNEQFF
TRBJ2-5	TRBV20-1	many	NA	TGCAGTGCCCAAAGGACGGCTCAAGAGACCCAGTACTTC	CSAQRTAQETQYF
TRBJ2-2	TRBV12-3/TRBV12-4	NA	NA	TGTGCCAGCAGTTCCCAGGGCAAACAAACCGGGGAGCTGTTTTTT	CASSSQGKQTGELFF
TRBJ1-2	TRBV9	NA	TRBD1	TGTGCCAGCAGCGTCGGAGGGACAGGGGGCTACTATGGCTACACCTTC	CASSVGGTGGYYGYTF
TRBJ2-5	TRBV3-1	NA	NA	TGTGCCAGCAGCCAAGTTTGGACAGCGGGGATTGAAGAGACCCAGTACTTC	CASSQVWTAGIEETQYF
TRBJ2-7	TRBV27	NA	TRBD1	TGTGCCAGCAGTTGGGGACAGTACTACGAGCAGTACTTC	CASSWGQYYEQYF
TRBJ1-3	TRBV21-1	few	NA	TGTGCCAGCAGCACCTTGTGGACCTTCTCTGGAAACACCATATATTTT	CASSTLWTFSGNTIYF
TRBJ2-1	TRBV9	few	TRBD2	TGTGCCAGCAGTTCCAGAGCGGGGGAGTACAATGAGCAGTTCTTC	CASSSRAGEYNEQFF
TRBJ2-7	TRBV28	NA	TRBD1	TGTGCCAGCAGGCTGACAGGGGCCCACGAGCAGTACTTC	CASRLTGAHEQYF
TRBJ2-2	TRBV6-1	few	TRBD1	TGTGCCAGCAGGGGGACGGGACAGGGGGCACCCGGGGAGCTGTTTTTT	CASRGTGQGAPGELFF
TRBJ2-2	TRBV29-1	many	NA	TGCAGCATTAACAGGGTTAACACCGGGGAGCTGTTTTTT	CSINRVNTGELFF
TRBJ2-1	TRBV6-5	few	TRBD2	TGTGCCAGCAGTTCACCGGGACTAGCGGGAGTGTTCTTC	CASSSPGLAGVFF
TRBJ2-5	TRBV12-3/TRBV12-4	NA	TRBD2	TGTGCCAGCAGTCATACTAGCGAAGAGACCCAGTACTTC	CASSHTSEETQYF
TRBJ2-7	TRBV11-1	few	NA	TGTGCCAGCAGCTTAGCGGGCAGGAGGAGCTCCTACGAGCAGTACTTC	CASSLAGRRSSYEQYF
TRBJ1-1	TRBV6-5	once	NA	TGTGCCAGCAGTTATTCCTCACCCTACCGCGGGACGGGAGAAGCTTTCTTT	CASSYSSPYRGTGEAFF
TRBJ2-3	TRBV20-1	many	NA	TGCAGTGCTAGACAATCCCGCACAGATACGCAGTATTTT	CSARQSRTDTQYF